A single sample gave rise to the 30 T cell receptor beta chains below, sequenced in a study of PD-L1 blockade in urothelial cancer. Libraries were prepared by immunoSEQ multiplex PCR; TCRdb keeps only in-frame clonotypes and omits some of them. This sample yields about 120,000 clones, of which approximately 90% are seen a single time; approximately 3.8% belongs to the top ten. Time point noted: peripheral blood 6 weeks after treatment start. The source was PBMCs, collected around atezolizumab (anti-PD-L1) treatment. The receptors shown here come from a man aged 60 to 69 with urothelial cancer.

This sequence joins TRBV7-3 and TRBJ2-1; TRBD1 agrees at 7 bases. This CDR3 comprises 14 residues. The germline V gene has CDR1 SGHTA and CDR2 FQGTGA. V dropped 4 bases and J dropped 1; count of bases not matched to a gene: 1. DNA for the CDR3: TGTGCCAGCAGCTCGACAGGGTCCTACAATGAGCAGTTCTTC. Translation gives CASSSTGSYNEQFF.

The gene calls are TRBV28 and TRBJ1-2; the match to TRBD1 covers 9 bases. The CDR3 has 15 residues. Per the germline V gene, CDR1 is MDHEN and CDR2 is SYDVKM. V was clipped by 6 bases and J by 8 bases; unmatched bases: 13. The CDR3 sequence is CASRGPATGGEGYTF. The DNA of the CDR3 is TGTGCCAGCAGGGGTCCGGCGACAGGGGGAGAAGGCTACACCTTC.

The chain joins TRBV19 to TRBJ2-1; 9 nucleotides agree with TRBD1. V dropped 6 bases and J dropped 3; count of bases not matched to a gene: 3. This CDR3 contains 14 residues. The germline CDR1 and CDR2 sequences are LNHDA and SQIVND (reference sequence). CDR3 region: CASRPTGGYNEQFF. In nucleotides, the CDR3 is TGTGCCAGTAGACCGACAGGGGGCTACAATGAGCAGTTCTTC.

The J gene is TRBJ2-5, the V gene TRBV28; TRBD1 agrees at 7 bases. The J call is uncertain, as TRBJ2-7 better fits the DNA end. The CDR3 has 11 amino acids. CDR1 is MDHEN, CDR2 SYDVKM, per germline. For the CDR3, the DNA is TGTGCCAGCGGGGACAGCTACGAGCAGTACTTC. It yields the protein CASGDSYEQYF.

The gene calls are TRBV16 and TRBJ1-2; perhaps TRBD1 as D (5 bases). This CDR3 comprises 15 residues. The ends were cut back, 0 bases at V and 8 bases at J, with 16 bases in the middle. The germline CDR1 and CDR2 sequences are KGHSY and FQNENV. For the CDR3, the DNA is TGTGCCAGCAGCCAATCTCCCAGGGAAGGTGGCGGCTACACCTTC. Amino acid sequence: CASSQSPREGGGYTF.

Here the CDR3 DNA reads TGTGCCAGCAGCTTAGGAGCGGAGATCACAGATACGCAGTATTTT. This translates into CASSLGAEITDTQYF. The chain uses TRBV7-3 and TRBJ2-3, with D possibly TRBD2 on 5 matching bases. Trimming took 2 bases from V and 2 from J, leaving 11 bases between them. This CDR3 is built from 15 residues. Germline-derived CDR1 and CDR2 are SGHTA and FQGTGA.

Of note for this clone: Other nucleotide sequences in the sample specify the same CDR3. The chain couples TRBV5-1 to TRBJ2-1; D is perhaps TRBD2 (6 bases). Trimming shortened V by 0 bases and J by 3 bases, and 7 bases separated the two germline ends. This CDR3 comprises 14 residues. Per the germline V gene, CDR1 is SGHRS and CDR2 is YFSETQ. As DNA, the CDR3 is TGCGCCAGCAGCTTGGGGGGAGGCTACAATGAGCAGTTCTTC. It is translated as CASSLGGGYNEQFF.

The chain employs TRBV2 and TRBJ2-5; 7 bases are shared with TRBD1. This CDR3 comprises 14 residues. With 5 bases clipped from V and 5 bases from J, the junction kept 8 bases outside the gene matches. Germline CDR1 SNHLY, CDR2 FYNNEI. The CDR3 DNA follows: TGTGCCAGCAGTTACTACAGGGGCGAGGAGACCCAGTACTTC. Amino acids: CASSYYRGEETQYF.

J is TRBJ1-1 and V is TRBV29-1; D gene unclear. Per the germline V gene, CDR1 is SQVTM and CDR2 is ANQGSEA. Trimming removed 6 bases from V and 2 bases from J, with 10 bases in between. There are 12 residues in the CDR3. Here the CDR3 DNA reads TGCAGCGTGACCCCGGGTAACACTGAAGCTTTCTTT. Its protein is CSVTPGNTEAFF.

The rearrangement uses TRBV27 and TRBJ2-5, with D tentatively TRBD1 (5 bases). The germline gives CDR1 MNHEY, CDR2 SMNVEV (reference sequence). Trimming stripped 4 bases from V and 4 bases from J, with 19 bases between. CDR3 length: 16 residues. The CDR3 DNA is TGTGCCAGCAGTTCCCCGAGCACTTCCAGGGTAGAGACCCAGTACTTC. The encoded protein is CASSSPSTSRVETQYF.

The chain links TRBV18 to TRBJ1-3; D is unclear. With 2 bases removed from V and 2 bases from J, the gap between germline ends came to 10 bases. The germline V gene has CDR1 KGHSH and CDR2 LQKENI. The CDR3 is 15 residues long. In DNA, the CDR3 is TGTGCCAGCTCACCAGGGCAGACCACTGGAAACACCATATATTTT. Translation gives CASSPGQTTGNTIYF.

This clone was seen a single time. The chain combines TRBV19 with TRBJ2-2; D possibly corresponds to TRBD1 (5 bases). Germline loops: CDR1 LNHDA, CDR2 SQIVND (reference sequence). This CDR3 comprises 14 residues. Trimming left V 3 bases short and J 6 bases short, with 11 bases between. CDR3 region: CASSIQGRAGELFF. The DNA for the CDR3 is TGTGCCAGTAGTATCCAGGGAAGGGCCGGGGAGCTGTTTTTT.

The CDR3 bases are TGTGCTAGTGGTCCGGGACAGGGCGGTGTCACCGGGGAGCTGTTTTTT. It specifies CASGPGQGGVTGELFF. V usage is TRBV12-5 and J usage is TRBJ2-2; 9 bases match TRBD1. V trimming: 5 bases; J trimming: 4 bases; junction bases outside the gene matches: 8. The CDR3 contains 16 residues. CDR1 is LGHNT, CDR2 FRNRAP, per germline.

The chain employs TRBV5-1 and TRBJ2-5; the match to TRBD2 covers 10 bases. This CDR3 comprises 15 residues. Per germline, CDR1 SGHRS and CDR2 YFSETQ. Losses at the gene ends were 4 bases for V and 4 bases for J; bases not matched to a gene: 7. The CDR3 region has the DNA TGCGCCAGCAGCACCCAGCGGGGGGGCTCAGAGACCCAGTACTTC. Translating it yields CASSTQRGGSETQYF.

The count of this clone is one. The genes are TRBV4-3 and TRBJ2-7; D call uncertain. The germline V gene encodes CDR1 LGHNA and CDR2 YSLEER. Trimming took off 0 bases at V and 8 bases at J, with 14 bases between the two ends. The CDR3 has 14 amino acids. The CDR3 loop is CASSQEQLTSKQYF. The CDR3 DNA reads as TGCGCCAGCAGCCAAGAACAGCTAACTTCCAAGCAGTACTTC.

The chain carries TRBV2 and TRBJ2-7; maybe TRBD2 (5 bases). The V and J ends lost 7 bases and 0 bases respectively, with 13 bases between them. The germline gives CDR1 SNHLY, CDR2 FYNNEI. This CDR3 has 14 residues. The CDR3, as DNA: TGTGCCAGCATAACCTCGGGATCCTCCTACGAGCAGTACTTC. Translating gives CASITSGSSYEQYF. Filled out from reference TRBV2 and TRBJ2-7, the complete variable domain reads EPEVTQTPSHQVTQMGQEVILRCVPISNHLYFYWYRQILGQKVEFLVSFYNNEISEKSEIFDDQFSVERPDGSNFTLKIRSTKLEDSAMYFCASITSGSSYEQYFGPGTRLTVT.

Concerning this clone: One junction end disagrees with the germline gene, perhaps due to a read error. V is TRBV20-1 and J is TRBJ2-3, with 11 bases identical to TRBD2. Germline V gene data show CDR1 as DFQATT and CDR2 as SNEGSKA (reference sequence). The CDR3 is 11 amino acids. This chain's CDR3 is CSGRAPDTQYF. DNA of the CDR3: TGTAGCGGGAGGGCCCCAGATACGCAGTATTTT.

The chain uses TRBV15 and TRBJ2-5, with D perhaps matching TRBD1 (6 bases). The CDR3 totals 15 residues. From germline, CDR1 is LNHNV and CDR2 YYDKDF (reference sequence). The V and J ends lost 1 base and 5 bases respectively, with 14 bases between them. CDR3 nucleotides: TGTGCCACCAGCAGAGTTTACAGGGACACGGAGACCCAGTACTTC. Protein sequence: CATSRVYRDTETQYF. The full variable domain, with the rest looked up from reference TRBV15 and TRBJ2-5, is DAMVIQNPRYQVTQFGKPVTLSCSQTLNHNVMYWYQQKSSQAPKLLFHYYDKDFNNEADTPDNFQSRRPNTSFCFLDIRSPGLGDTAMYLCATSRVYRDTETQYFGPGTRLLVL.

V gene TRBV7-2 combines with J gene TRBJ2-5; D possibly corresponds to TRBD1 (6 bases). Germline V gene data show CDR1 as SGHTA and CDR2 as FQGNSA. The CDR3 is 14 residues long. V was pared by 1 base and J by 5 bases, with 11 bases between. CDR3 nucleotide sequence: TGTGCCAGCAGCTTAGTCCAGGGGTACGAGACCCAGTACTTC. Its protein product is CASSLVQGYETQYF.

The CDR3 sequence: CASSLRAISGNTIYF. The CDR3 DNA follows: TGTGCCAGCAGCTTGAGGGCTATCTCTGGAAACACCATATATTTT. The chain combines TRBV7-8 with TRBJ1-3; D is unclear. The V gene lost 3 bases and the J gene lost 0 bases, with 9 bases spanning the gap. CDR3 size: 15 residues. CDR1 is SGHVS, CDR2 FQNEAQ, per germline.

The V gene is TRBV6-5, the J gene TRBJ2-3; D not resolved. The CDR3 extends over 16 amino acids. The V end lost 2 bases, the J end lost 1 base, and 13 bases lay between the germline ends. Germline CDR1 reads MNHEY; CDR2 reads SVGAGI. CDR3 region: CASSYANYPGTDTQYF. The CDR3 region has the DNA TGTGCCAGCAGTTACGCAAACTACCCGGGCACAGATACGCAGTATTTT.

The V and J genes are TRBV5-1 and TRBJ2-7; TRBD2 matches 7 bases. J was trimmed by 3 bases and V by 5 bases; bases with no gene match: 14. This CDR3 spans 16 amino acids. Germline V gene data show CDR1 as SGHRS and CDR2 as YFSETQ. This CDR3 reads CASSPGTGGGSYEQYF. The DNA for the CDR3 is TGCGCCAGCAGTCCAGGAACAGGCGGGGGAAGCTACGAGCAGTACTTC.

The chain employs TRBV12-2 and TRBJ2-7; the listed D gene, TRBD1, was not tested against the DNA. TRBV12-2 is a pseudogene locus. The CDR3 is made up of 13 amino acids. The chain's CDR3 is CASHQTGCYEQYF. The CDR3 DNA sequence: TGTGCAAGCCACCAAACAGGATGCTACGAGCAGTACTTC.

The DNA of the CDR3 is TGTGCCATCAGTGGGACAGGCTCCTATAATTCACCCCTCCACTTT. Its protein is CAISGTGSYNSPLHF. The chain combines TRBV10-3 with TRBJ1-6; 7 bases agree with TRBD1. The CDR3 consists of 15 residues. CDR1 is ENHRY and CDR2 is SYGVKD in the germline V gene. V lost 4 bases to trimming and J lost 0 bases; unmatched junction nucleotides: 0.

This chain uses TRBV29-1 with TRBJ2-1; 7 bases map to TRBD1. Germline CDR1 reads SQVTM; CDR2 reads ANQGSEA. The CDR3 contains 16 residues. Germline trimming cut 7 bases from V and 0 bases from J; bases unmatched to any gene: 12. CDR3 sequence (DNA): TGCAGCGCGGTTACAGGGGTCTCTCGCTCCTACAATGAGCAGTTCTTC. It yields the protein CSAVTGVSRSYNEQFF.

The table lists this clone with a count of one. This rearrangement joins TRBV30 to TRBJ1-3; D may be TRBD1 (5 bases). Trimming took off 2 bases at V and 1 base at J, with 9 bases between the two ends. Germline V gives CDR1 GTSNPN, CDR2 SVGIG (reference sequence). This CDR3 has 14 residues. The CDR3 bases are TGTGCCTGGAGTCGTACAGGATCTGGAAACACCATATATTTT. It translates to CAWSRTGSGNTIYF.

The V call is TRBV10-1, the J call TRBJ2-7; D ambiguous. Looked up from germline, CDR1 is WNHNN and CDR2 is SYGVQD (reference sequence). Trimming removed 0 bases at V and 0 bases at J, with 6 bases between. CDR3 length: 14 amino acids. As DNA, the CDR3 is TGCGCCAGCAGTGAGTCGAGCGACTCCTACGAGCAGTACTTC. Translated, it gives CASSESSDSYEQYF.

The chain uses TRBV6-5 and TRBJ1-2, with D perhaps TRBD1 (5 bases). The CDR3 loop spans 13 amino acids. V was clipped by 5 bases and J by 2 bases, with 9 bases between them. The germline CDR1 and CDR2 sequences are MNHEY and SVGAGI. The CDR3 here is CASSADTNYGYTF. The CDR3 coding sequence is TGTGCCAGCAGTGCGGACACCAACTATGGCTACACCTTC.

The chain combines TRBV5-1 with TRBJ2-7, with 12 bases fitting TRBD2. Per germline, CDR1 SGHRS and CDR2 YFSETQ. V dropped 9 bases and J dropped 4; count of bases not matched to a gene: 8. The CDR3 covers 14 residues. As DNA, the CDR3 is TGCGCCACCCGGGCCGGGACTAGCGGGTACGAGCAGTACTTC. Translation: CATRAGTSGYEQYF.

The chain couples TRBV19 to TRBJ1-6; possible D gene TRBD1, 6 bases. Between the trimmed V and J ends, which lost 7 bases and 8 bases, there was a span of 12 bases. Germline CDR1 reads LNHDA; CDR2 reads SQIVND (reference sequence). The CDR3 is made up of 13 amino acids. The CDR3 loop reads CASNRQVDSPLHF. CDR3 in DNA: TGTGCCAGTAACAGACAGGTTGATTCACCCCTCCACTTT.